These 14 T cell receptor beta chains came from one sample sequenced in a study of OX40 agonist ivuxolimab in advanced cancers. Method: immunoSEQ multiplex PCR; TCRdb's copy keeps in-frame clones and lacks some. The sample lists some 64,000 clones, under 95% occurring once. The material sequenced was CD4+ or CD8+ T cells sorted from blood, taken in a trial of the OX40 agonist ivuxolimab. Receptor source: an adult with an advanced solid tumor such as melanoma, head and neck, liver or kidney cancer.

The gene calls are TRBV27 and TRBJ2-1; maybe TRBD2 (5 bases). CDR1 and CDR2 from the germline V gene are MNHEY and SMNVEV (reference sequence). V was clipped by 5 bases and J by 1 base, with 18 bases between them. The CDR3 consists of 17 residues. The CDR3 nucleotides are TGTGCCAGCAGTCCCTTGGGCCGGGGTGAGTCCTACAATGAGCAGTTCTTC. This sequence encodes CASSPLGRGESYNEQFF.

The chain uses TRBV6-1 and TRBJ2-3; 7 bases align to TRBD2. Germline trimming cut 8 bases from V and 5 bases from J; bases unmatched to any gene: 13. Germline loops: CDR1 MNHNS, CDR2 SASEGT. The CDR3 is 15 amino acids. CDR3 bases: TGTGCCAGCGGGTACGGGGGAGGGCCGGAAGATACGCAGTATTTT. Protein product: CASGYGGGPEDTQYF.

The chain has TRBV5-1 and TRBJ2-5, with TRBD2 matching 8 bases. The CDR3 covers 15 residues. Germline V gene sequence: CDR1 SGHRS, CDR2 YFSETQ. Trimming removed 4 bases from V and 1 base from J; junction bases left unmatched: 6. CDR3 nucleotide sequence: TGCGCCAGCAGCCCCCAGCTAGCGGGCCAAGAGACCCAGTACTTC. It codes for CASSPQLAGQETQYF.

This clone has just a few counts. The chain is built from TRBV7-9 and TRBJ1-5; no reliable D call. CDR1 is SEHNR, CDR2 FQNEAQ, per germline (reference sequence). Trimming removed 11 bases at V and 9 bases at J, with 8 bases between. This CDR3 region has 9 residues. The CDR3 DNA is TGTGCCCCCAAATCGCCCCAGCATTTT. Residues: CAPKSPQHF.

This clone was seen a single time. V is TRBV5-1 and J is TRBJ2-1, with 12 bases lining up with TRBD2. J gave up 7 bases and V 4 bases, and 9 bases lay outside the gene matches. Germline V gene lookup returns CDR1 SGHRS and CDR2 YFSETQ. This CDR3 has 16 residues. CDR3 in DNA: TGCGCCAGCAGCACACGGACTAGCGGGAAGGGGAATGAGCAGTTCTTC. It encodes CASSTRTSGKGNEQFF.

This clone is a singleton in its sample. V gene TRBV9 combines with J gene TRBJ2-3, with 8 nucleotides matching TRBD2. V trimming: 4 bases; J trimming: 0 bases; junction bases outside the gene matches: 1. This CDR3 is 14 amino acids long. Per the germline V gene, CDR1 is SGDLS and CDR2 is YYNGEE. As DNA, the CDR3 is TGTGCCAGCAGCACTAGCGGTAGCACAGATACGCAGTATTTT. This translates into CASSTSGSTDTQYF.

The rearrangement uses TRBV6-1 and TRBJ1-2; D gene unclear. The V gene lost 8 bases and the J gene lost 7 bases, with 14 bases spanning the gap. This CDR3 region has 12 residues. Germline values: CDR1 MNHNS, CDR2 SASEGT. The CDR3 loop reads CASVSRSGGYTF. DNA of the CDR3: TGTGCCAGCGTCTCAAGGTCGGGTGGCTACACCTTC.

The chain employs TRBV7-6 and TRBJ2-3, with D possibly TRBD2 on 7 matching bases. Germline V CDR1 and CDR2: SGHVS, FNYEAQ. CDR3 length equals 14 residues. V lost 8 bases and J lost 0, with 12 bases in between. The CDR3 loop reads CASGGGVSTDTQYF. The CDR3 region has the DNA TGTGCCAGCGGGGGGGGCGTTAGCACAGATACGCAGTATTTT.

The chain is built from TRBV6-5 and TRBJ2-5; 8 nucleotides align to TRBD2. Trimming took 0 bases from V and 1 from J; bases not matched to a gene: 4. The CDR3 extends over 16 amino acids. Germline V gene sequence: CDR1 MNHEY, CDR2 SVGAGI. CDR3 protein: CASSYSSGSGQETQYF. The CDR3 DNA reads as TGTGCCAGCAGTTACTCCAGCGGGAGCGGCCAAGAGACCCAGTACTTC.

The chain has TRBV5-1 and TRBJ1-6; possible D gene TRBD1, 6 bases. From germline, CDR1 is SGHRS and CDR2 YFSETQ. This CDR3 region has 15 residues. Trimming stripped 0 bases from V and 10 bases from J, with 14 bases between. CDR3 sequence reads: CASSLAGQGRSPLHF. DNA of the CDR3: TGCGCCAGCAGCTTGGCCGGCCAGGGGAGATCACCCCTCCACTTT.

The chain recombines TRBV9 with TRBJ1-1; D is undetermined. Between the trimmed V and J ends, which lost 4 bases and 4 bases, there was a span of 14 bases. The CDR3 consists of 14 residues. Germline-derived CDR1 and CDR2 are SGDLS and YYNGEE. The CDR3 spells CASSRIGDLTEAFF. For the CDR3, the DNA is TGTGCCAGCAGCCGAATTGGGGATCTCACTGAAGCTTTCTTT. The entire variable domain, with the rest obtained from reference TRBV9 and TRBJ1-1, is as follows: DSGVTQTPKHLITATGQRVTLRCSPRSGDLSVYWYQQSLDQGLQFLIQYYNGEERAKGNILERFSAQQFPDLHSELNLSSLELGDSALYFCASSRIGDLTEAFFGQGTRLTVV.

The chain combines TRBV7-9 with TRBJ1-4, with 8 bases identical to TRBD1. Looked up from germline, CDR1 is SEHNR and CDR2 is FQNEAQ (reference sequence). Trimming cost V 5 bases and J 4 bases; bases outside gene matches: 3. The CDR3 length is 14 residues. As DNA, the CDR3 is TGTGCCAGCAGCGCAGGACAGGGTAATGAAAAACTGTTTTTT. Its translation is CASSAGQGNEKLFF. Full variable domain (outside the CDR3, taken from reference TRBV7-9 and TRBJ1-4): DTGVSQNPRHKITKRGQNVTFRCDPISEHNRLYWYRQTLGQGPEFLTYFQNEAQLEKSRLLSDRFSAERPKGSFSTLEIQRTEQGDSAMYLCASSAGQGNEKLFFGSGTQLSVL.

This clone has a single count. The V call is TRBV6-5, the J call TRBJ1-5; D is unclear. CDR1 is MNHEY, CDR2 SVGAGI, per germline. The CDR3 is 11 amino acids. The ends were cut back, 8 bases at V and 16 bases at J, with 18 bases in the middle. This chain's CDR3 is CASRTVEQRHF. The DNA of the CDR3 is TGTGCCAGCCGAACCGTGGAACAGCGCCATTTT.

The J gene is TRBJ2-1, the V gene TRBV20-1; D is unresolved. CDR3 length equals 11 residues. Per the germline V gene, CDR1 is DFQATT and CDR2 is SNEGSKA (reference sequence). V lost 3 bases and J lost 6, with 6 bases in between. This chain's CDR3 is CSASVINEQFF. The CDR3 DNA reads as TGCAGTGCTAGCGTCATCAATGAGCAGTTCTTC.